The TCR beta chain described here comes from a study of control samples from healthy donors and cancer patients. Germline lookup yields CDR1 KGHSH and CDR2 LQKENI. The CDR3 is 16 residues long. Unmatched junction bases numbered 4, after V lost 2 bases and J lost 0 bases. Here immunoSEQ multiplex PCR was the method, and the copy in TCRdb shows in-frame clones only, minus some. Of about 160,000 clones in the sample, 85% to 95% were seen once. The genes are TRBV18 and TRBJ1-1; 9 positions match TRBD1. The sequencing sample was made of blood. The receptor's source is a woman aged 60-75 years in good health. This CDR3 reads CASSPAWTGVNTEAFF. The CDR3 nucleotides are TGTGCCAGCTCACCAGCCTGGACAGGGGTGAACACTGAAGCTTTCTTT. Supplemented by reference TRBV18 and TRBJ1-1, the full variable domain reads NAGVMQNPRHLVRRRGQEARLRCSPMKGHSHVYWYRQLPEEGLKFMVYLQKENIIDESGMPKERFSAEFPKEGPSILRIQQVVRGDSAAYFCASSPAWTGVNTEAFFGQGTRLTVV.